This T cell receptor beta chain was documented in a study of shared clonotypes between healthy human individuals (dated by TCRdb to between 2020 and 2021). Background on the whole study: The cohort comprised a couple of women and a few men aged 18 to 49 years. For each donor, three plates each were used for CD4 naive and CD4 memory, two plates were used for CD8 naive, and one plate was used for CD8 memory. Blood TCR repertoires of roughly five healthy adults were deeply sequenced to estimate repertoire size and the extent of clonotype sharing between individuals. To increase sequencing depth and limit assay-specific biases, different laboratories used diverse techniques to prepare libraries and sequence TCR repertoires. Between about 0.85 and 8.9 billion PBMCs per donor were obtained by leukapheresis.

The investigation overall reported the following: Compared with non-shared clonotypes, clonotypes shared by all four sorted-subset donors had higher generation probabilities. Rarefaction of sorted-subset datasets indicated incomplete sequencing despite the large sequencing depth. Pairwise subsampling led to the expectation that sequencing depth would affect the degree of clonotype sharing among donors. About 5% of naive CD4, roughly 3.5% of naive CD8, about 2.5% of memory CD4, and 0.4% of memory CD8 clonotypes were shared across four donors. Because the study included only a small number of donors, the genetic and exposure-history diversity represented was limited. Larger estimated clonotype richness was generally found for naive subsets than for memory subsets. Only blood was sampled, and tissue TCR repertoires likely differ from those in blood.

Using the deep immunoSEQ assay, multiplex PCR amplified TCR CDR3 regions from genomic DNA. Genomic DNA extracted from each cell subset was distributed evenly over all wells of several immunoSEQ 96-well plates, and each plate served as one replicate. For sorted subsets, around 200 ng genomic DNA, equal to 25,000 to 35,000 T cell genomes, was loaded into each replicate PCR. The purified libraries were quantified using a Qubit 3.0 fluorometer, sized with a Bioanalyzer 2100, and then quantified again using the KAPA Library Quantification kit. Each immunoSEQ 96-well plate was sequenced on its own single-read 150-cycle Illumina NextSeq 550 flow cell. The published analysis was carried out like this. Because the immunoSEQ output included only junctional sequences and no quality scores, the filtering could not be the same as the filtering used for full-length reads. Sequences were annotated with PyIR, a Python wrapper for IgBLAST v1.9, using IMGT germline references to assign V/J genes and CDR3. Reads were removed for weak V/J assignments (E-value above 1e-6), missing CDR3, stop codons, out-of-frame junctions, or ambiguous translated residues. V3J clonotypes were defined as sequences sharing the same inferred V gene, J gene, and CDR3 amino acid sequence. Percentage overlap between repertoires was calculated by dividing the number of shared unique clonotypes by the size of the smaller repertoire. Three approaches were used to assess repertoire richness: RTK rarefaction, the Chao1 estimator, and Recon v2.1 estimates of unobserved clonotypes. OLGA was used to compute generation probabilities for all TCRbeta clonotypes that the gDNA method yielded from a handful of donors. Sourced from immuneACCESS, this table was stored by TCRdb with only in-frame sequences that have V and J called. A share of the clones is absent; for the studies checked, an unresolved V gene accounts for under half, and the remainder has no known explanation. Clone size and the V and J calls come from that table; the DNA yielded D and trimming. Across this sample there are about 2.2 million clones, with under 95% seen only once. Roughly 1.7% of the sample is held by the ten biggest clonotypes.

As regards this clone: Its antigen remains unidentified. No per-base quality is available; no much larger clone lies one base away.

V trim: 2 bases; J trim: 9 bases; unmatched bases: 5. CDR1 and CDR2 were assigned from the germline V gene as MDHEN and SYDVKM. The CDR3 runs 14 amino acids, cysteine and phenylalanine included. The retained sequence is limited to the CDR3, 42 bases, with the frame set at the first base. For the CD8 naive samples, CD45RO-negative cells were positively selected for CCR7, yielding a CD45RA+CCR7+ population from which TemRA cells were excluded. The donors were healthy, HIV-negative adults with no recently reported acute infections or vaccinations. Only Caucasian adults living in Nashville, Tennessee, USA were represented among the donors. After blood collection by leukapheresis, PBMCs were isolated using Ficoll-Histopaque density gradient centrifugation and then cryopreserved in the vapor phase of liquid nitrogen. Purity and quantity of every magnetically sorted T cell population were checked by analytical flow cytometry. Genomic DNA was isolated from each sorted fraction and quantified by UV absorbance on a Nanodrop 2000c.

The receptor was isolated from a man between 18 and 29 years old in good health. Some clones in this sample may be carry-over from other donors' samples. The receptor chain draws on TRBV28 and TRBJ2-7, with 12 central nucleotides matching TRBD2. The specimen was naive CD8+ T cells from PBMCs. In light of the paper, this sample's cell subset or site label describes: CD45RA+CCR7+. Here the CDR3 is given as CASSLTSGRSGQYF. The base sequence is TGTGCCAGCAGTTTAACTAGCGGGAGGAGCGGGCAGTACTTC.